This T cell receptor beta chain was sequenced in a study of blood T cell repertoires in COVID-19. In the study overall: Samples of COVID-19 (acute and convalescent) were obtained from the United States, Italy and Spain. Sample material is recorded as cDNA or gDNA derived from T cells, B-cell-depleted T cells, or PBMCs.

Participants were aged about 18 to 95 years, lived in about two dozen US areas, and enrolled virtually. From germline, CDR1 is LNHNV and CDR2 YYDKDF (reference sequence). The length of the CDR3 is 13 residues. With 6 bases removed from V and 5 bases from J, the gap between germline ends came to 14 bases. Generated by immunoSEQ multiplex PCR, the TCRdb table keeps only in-frame clones and is missing some. Among around 300,000 clones listed, about 88% were seen once. The TCR originated in a woman aged 60-75 years in a cohort exposed to, infected with or recovered from COVID-19 (not recorded which). Sequencing used PBMCs or T cells enriched from blood (not recorded which). The rearrangement uses TRBV15 and TRBJ2-7; D is perhaps TRBD1 (5 bases). The CDR3 reads CATRQGTSDEQYF. As DNA, the CDR3 is TGTGCCACCAGGCAGGGTACCTCGGACGAGCAGTACTTC.